This entry features one T cell receptor beta chain sequence. This record belongs to a study of shared T cell receptors in the human thymus. This CDR3 has 15 amino acids. Looked up from germline, CDR1 is KGHSY and CDR2 is FQNENV. V shed 2 bases and J 0 bases; nucleotides not matched to a gene: 0. Only in-frame clones appear in the TCRdb table, and some are missing; sequencing was by immunoSEQ multiplex PCR. The sample consists of hundreds of thousands of clones, roughly 90% of them appearing once. Separately, the same data were catalogued under a study of human thymus T cells. That work adds: Resections obtained during corrective heart surgery supplied the thymus tissue.

The sequence was obtained from a boy under three years old with a congenital heart defect. Sequenced sample: thymocytes. V is TRBV16 and J is TRBJ1-4; 7 nucleotides align to TRBD1. The CDR3 sequence is CASSQGTATNEKLFF. The CDR3 nucleotides read TGTGCCAGCAGCCAAGGGACAGCAACTAATGAAAAACTGTTTTTT.